The rows below give T cell receptor beta chains drawn from one sample of a study of T cells expressing NK-cell markers. Reprocessing the 5' RACE reads, TCRdb reports a single entry for every CDR3 protein and omits DNA. The sample table sets out around 550,000 distinct CDR3 sequences. Sequencing used blood T cells: a sorted CD56 or NKG2C T cell subset, CD4+ or CD8+ T cells, or bulk PBMC T cells (not recorded which). These receptors were collected from a man younger than 35 in good health. Both conserved end residues are part of each CDR3.

v_gene	j_gene	CDR3aa
TRBV7-2	TRBJ2-3	CASSPTGTQYF
TRBV2	TRBJ1-4	CASSQGGAELFF
TRBV12-3/TRBV12-4	TRBJ2-5	CASSDGGGGETQYF
TRBV6-2/TRBV6-3	TRBJ2-1	CASSYPGLAEVSSYNEQFF
TRBV20-1	TRBJ2-1	CSARALSDPSGTYPYNEQFF
TRBV9	TRBJ2-1	CASSQATSGSGEQFF
TRBV20-1	TRBJ1-4	CSGWQLNEKLFF
TRBV7-2	TRBJ1-5	CASSLARGRYSNQPQHF
TRBV24-1	TRBJ2-1	CATSDLGGSRNEQFF
TRBV12-3/TRBV12-4	TRBJ2-2	CASSLNTRNTGELFF
TRBV24-1	TRBJ1-6	CATSDFGQFNSPLHF
TRBV16	TRBJ1-6	CASSQDRGRDSPLHF
TRBV11-1	TRBJ2-1	CASSSLGSGRVYEQFF
TRBV12-3/TRBV12-4	TRBJ2-1	CASSLSSSPSPMAYNEQFF
TRBV28	TRBJ2-3	CASRTPEREPDTQYF
TRBV20-1	TRBJ2-5	CSAYLGLQETQYF
TRBV7-9	TRBJ2-3	CASSVYADTQYF
TRBV5-8	TRBJ1-1	CASTIPNRIEAFF
TRBV4-1	TRBJ2-3	CASSGNAVSDTQYF
TRBV9	TRBJ1-4	CASSSQGATNEKLFF
TRBV20-1	TRBJ1-2	CSARRLGEYYGYTF
TRBV3-1	TRBJ2-1	CASSPKSGSGSSNEQFF
TRBV27	TRBJ2-2	CASTQSAGGTGELFF
TRBV6-1	TRBJ2-5	CASSWVGSLQETQYF
TRBV24-1	TRBJ2-5	CATSGFPSEETQYF
TRBV11-3	TRBJ2-5	CASSVGGLAARETQYF
TRBV5-1	TRBJ2-7	CASRSGPTDYEQYF
TRBV18	TRBJ2-3	CASSPRQGLAGEDTDTQYF
TRBV7-3	TRBJ2-1	CASSLLPSDARDNEQFF
TRBV6-2/TRBV6-3	TRBJ2-7	CASSEQGEEQYF
TRBV29-1	TRBJ1-3	CSVEEVRTSSGNTIYF
TRBV4-3	TRBJ2-1	CASSQDWPSGSSYNEQFF
TRBV20-1	TRBJ2-1	CSARGRTEQFF
TRBV5-4	TRBJ2-7	CASSLRKGLAVYEQYF
TRBV25-1	TRBJ1-5	CASSAPGAGAGQPQHF
TRBV29-1	TRBJ2-3	CSVERTSGLISTDTQYF
TRBV7-9	TRBJ2-3	CASSAEVGLADTQYF
TRBV5-6	TRBJ2-1	CASSLTRGRWRNEQFF
TRBV25-1	TRBJ1-6	CASSETRVIGSPLHF
TRBV29-1	TRBJ2-1	CSVQARLNEQFF
TRBV2	TRBJ2-2	CASSVAGAPGELFF
TRBV20-1	TRBJ2-1	CSANRASGLNNEQFF
TRBV7-6	TRBJ1-4	CAGGTGNEKLFF
TRBV5-1	TRBJ1-1	CASSQVQNTEAFF
TRBV6-5	TRBJ1-1	CASSYSSRPRVTEAFF
TRBV20-1	TRBJ2-7	CSAPRSGSGYEQYF
TRBV7-9	TRBJ2-1	CASSQTSGAPHEQFF
TRBV3-1	TRBJ2-2	CASSQSRASGSIGELFF
TRBV20-1	TRBJ2-3	CSAGGGIDTQYF
TRBV6-4	TRBJ2-3	CASSISGSRGDTQYF
TRBV4-2	TRBJ2-1	CASSQARNDEQFF
TRBV12-3/TRBV12-4	TRBJ2-3	CASSYGTLIATDTQYF
TRBV6-5	TRBJ1-2	CASSYSMGQLNGYTF